This record covers a single T cell receptor beta chain. Its antigen is as yet unknown. Combined were second doses at about 4 or about 12 weeks. The data are from a study of T cell responses to AZD1222 COVID-19 vaccine. The repertoire was sequenced with immunoSEQ multiplex PCR; TCRdb's copy has only in-frame clones and lacks some. The table records about 69,000 clones, around four fifths of them present only once. Notes on the study in general: Spike-specific TCRs gained breadth and depth after people received two AZD1222 doses. Only after the peak T cell response were repertoires sampled.

The sequencing used peripheral blood, collected 28 days after the second AZD1222 dose. The receptor was isolated from an adult who received the AZD1222 COVID-19 vaccine.

The CDR3 loop is CASSIDRGQGRSYGYTF. The CDR3 DNA reads as TGTGCCAGTAGTATAGATCGGGGACAGGGAAGATCCTATGGCTACACCTTC. The genes are TRBV19 and TRBJ1-2; 9 bases fit TRBD1. The CDR3 is 17 amino acids. Germline V gives CDR1 LNHDA, CDR2 SQIVND (reference sequence). J lost 4 bases, V lost 0 bases, and 9 bases had no gene match.